What follows are 8 T cell receptor beta chains derived from one specimen sequenced in a study of radiation and T cells in renal cell carcinoma (dated by TCRdb to between 2020 and 2021). Libraries were made using the immunoSEQ multiplex PCR assay. TCRdb retrieved this table from immuneACCESS and kept in-frame rearrangements only. Not all clones are present; in checked studies, unresolved V genes account for under half, and no reason is known for the remainder. Within this sample are more than 100,000 clones, with 88% of them counted one time only. Clones ranked in the top ten supply over 4.5% of the sample. The time point label, read with the paper, signifies: blood 2 weeks post-SBRT. In the paper's terms, the treatment or condition label means: 15 Gy SBRT to primary tumor, nephrectomy 4 weeks later. Sample: blood, taken from a patient whose treatment included radiotherapy and nephrectomy. These receptor sequences come from a woman in her seventies with renal cell carcinoma.

The chain uses TRBV10-3 and TRBJ2-2; D gene uncertain. The V end was cut by 3 bases, the J end by 1 base, with 12 bases between. This CDR3 region has 16 residues. The V gene's germline CDR1 is ENHRY and CDR2 SYGVKD. The CDR3 here is CAISDGWRENTGELFF. CDR3 coding DNA: TGTGCCATCAGTGACGGTTGGCGAGAGAACACCGGGGAGCTGTTTTTT.

This clone was picked up one time. The V and J genes are TRBV9 and TRBJ2-5, with 12 bases that match TRBD2. With 4 bases clipped from V and 1 base from J, the junction kept 5 bases outside the gene matches. Germline-derived CDR1 and CDR2 are SGDLS and YYNGEE. The CDR3 extends over 16 amino acids. The CDR3 region is CASSLGTSGLQETQYF. As DNA, the CDR3 is TGTGCCAGCAGCTTGGGGACTAGCGGGCTCCAAGAGACCCAGTACTTC.

V is TRBV27 and J is TRBJ1-1; D remains ambiguous. The germline V gene encodes CDR1 MNHEY and CDR2 SMNVEV (reference sequence). CDR3 size: 14 residues. Between the trimmed V and J ends, which lost 6 bases and 1 base, there was a span of 12 bases. The CDR3 DNA reads as TGTGCCAGCAGACCACATTCCTCGAACACTGAAGCTTTCTTT. Protein product: CASRPHSSNTEAFF.

The genes are TRBV4-1 and TRBJ2-7; 7 bases match TRBD1. Germline CDR1 MGHRA, CDR2 YSYEKL. The CDR3 is made up of 16 amino acids. Losses at the gene ends were 2 bases for V and 4 bases for J; bases not matched to a gene: 11. Written as DNA, the CDR3 is TGCGCCAGCAGCCAAATGACAGGGCCCGGCACATACGAGCAGTACTTC. Encoded protein: CASSQMTGPGTYEQYF.

The chain carries TRBV10-3 and TRBJ2-6, with D perhaps TRBD1 or TRBD2 (5 bases each). Trimming removed 6 bases from V and 0 bases from J, with 15 bases in between. The germline gives CDR1 ENHRY, CDR2 SYGVKD. CDR3 length: 17 amino acids. CDR3 residues: CAIRAGTDYSGANVLTF. The CDR3 region has the DNA TGTGCCATCAGGGCCGGGACCGACTACTCTGGGGCCAACGTCCTGACTTTC.

The J gene is TRBJ2-2, the V gene TRBV7-7; D is undetermined. This CDR3 contains 14 residues. CDR1 and CDR2 from the germline V gene are SSHAT and FNYEAQ (reference sequence). The CDR3 loop is CASRVGLNTGELFF. The CDR3, as DNA: TGTGCTAGCCGGGTGGGTTTGAACACCGGGGAGCTGTTTTTT.

The chain joins TRBV19 to TRBJ1-1, with a tentative D call TRBD1 (6 bases). The germline V and J ends were trimmed by 7 bases and 1 base, with 13 bases remaining between them. This CDR3 is 14 amino acids long. The germline V gene has CDR1 LNHDA and CDR2 SQIVND (reference sequence). CDR3 DNA sequence: TGTGCCAGTACCCAACAGGGAGGGAACACTGAAGCTTTCTTT. Translated, it gives CASTQQGGNTEAFF.

In regard to this clone: A read error may produce the germline difference seen at one junction end. J is TRBJ2-7 and V is TRBV4-1; the match to TRBD2 covers 7 bases. CDR1 is MGHRA and CDR2 is YSYEKL in the germline V gene. The CDR3 covers 16 residues. CDR3 loop: CASRQALGRDSHEQYF. Written as DNA, the CDR3 is TGCGCCAGCAGACAAGCCCTTGGGAGGGATTCCCACGAGCAGTACTTC.